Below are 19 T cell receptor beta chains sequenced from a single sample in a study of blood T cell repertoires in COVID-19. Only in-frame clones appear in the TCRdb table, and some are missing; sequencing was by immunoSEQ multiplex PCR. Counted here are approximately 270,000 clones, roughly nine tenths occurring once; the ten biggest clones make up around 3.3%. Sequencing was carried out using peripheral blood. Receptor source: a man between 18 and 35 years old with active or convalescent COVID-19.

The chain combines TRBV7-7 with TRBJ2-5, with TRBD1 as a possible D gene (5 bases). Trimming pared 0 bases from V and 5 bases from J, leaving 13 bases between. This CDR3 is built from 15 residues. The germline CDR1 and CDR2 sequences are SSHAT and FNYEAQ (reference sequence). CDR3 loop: CASSLAKGFRETQYF. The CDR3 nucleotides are TGTGCCAGCAGCTTAGCGAAGGGGTTCAGGGAGACCCAGTACTTC.

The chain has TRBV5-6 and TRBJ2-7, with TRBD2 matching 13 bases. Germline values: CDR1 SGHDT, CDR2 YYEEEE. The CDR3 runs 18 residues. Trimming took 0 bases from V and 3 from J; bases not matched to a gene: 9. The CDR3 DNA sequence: TGTGCCAGCAGCTTGGGGCGCACTAGCGGGAGGGTGAACTACGAGCAGTACTTC. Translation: CASSLGRTSGRVNYEQYF. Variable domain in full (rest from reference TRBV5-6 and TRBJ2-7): DAGVTQSPTHLIKTRGQQVTLRCSPKSGHDTVSWYQQALGQGPQFIFQYYEEEERQRGNFPDRFSGHQFPNYSSELNVNALLLGDSALYLCASSLGRTSGRVNYEQYFGPGTRLTVT.

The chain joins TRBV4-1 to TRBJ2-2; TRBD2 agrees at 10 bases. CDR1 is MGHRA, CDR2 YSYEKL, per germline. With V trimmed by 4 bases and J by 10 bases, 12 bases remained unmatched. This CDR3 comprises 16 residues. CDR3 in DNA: TGCGCCAGCAGCCTCTCTGGGACTAGCGTCGGCGAGGAGCTGTTTTTT. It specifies CASSLSGTSVGEELFF.

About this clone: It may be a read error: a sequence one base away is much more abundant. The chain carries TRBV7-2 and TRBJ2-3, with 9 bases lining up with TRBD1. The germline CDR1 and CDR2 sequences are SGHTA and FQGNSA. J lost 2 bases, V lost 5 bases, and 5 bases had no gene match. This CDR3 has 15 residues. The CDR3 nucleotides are TGTGCCAGCAGCACCGGGACAGGGAACACAGATACGCAGTATTTT. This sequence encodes CASSTGTGNTDTQYF.

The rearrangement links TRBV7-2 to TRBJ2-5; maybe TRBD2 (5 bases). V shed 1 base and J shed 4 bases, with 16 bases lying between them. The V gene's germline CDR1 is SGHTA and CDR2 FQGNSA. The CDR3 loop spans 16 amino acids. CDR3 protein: CASSLVSGTRGETQYF. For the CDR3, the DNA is TGTGCCAGCAGCTTAGTCTCGGGAACACGAGGAGAGACCCAGTACTTC.

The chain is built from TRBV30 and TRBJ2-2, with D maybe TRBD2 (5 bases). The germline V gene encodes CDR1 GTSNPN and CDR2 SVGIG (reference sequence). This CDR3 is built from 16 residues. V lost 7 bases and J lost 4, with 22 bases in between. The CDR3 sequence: CASLEYKTRGTGELFF. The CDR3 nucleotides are TGTGCCTCCTTGGAGTACAAGACTCGGGGCACCGGGGAGCTGTTTTTT.

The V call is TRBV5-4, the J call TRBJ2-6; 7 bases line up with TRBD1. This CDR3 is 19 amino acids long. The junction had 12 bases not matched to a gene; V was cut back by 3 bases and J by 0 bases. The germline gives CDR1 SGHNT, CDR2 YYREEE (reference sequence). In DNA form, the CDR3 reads TGTGCCAGCAGCTCGGACACCGGGACAGCGAGCTCTGGGGCCAACGTCCTGACTTTC. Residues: CASSSDTGTASSGANVLTF.

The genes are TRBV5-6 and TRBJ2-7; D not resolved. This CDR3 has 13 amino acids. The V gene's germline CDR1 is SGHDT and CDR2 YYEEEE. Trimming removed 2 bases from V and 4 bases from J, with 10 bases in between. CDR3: CASSFGGTYEQYF. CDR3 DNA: TGTGCCAGCAGCTTTGGCGGCACATACGAGCAGTACTTC.

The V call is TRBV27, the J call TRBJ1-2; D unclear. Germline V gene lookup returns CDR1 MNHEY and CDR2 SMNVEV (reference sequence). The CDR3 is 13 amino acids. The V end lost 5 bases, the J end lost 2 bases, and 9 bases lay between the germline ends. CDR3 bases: TGTGCCAGCAGTAAACAGAGAAACTATGGCTACACCTTC. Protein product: CASSKQRNYGYTF.

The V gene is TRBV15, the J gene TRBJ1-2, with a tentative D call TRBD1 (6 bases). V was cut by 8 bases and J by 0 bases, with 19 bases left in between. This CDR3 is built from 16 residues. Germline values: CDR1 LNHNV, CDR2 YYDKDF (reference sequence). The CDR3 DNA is TGTGCCACCTTAACCCGAGACAGGCCGGCTAACTATGGCTACACCTTC. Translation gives CATLTRDRPANYGYTF.

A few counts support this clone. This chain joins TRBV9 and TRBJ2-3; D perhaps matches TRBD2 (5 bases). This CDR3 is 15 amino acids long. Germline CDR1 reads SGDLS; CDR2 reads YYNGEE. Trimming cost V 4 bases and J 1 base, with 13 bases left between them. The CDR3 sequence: CASSTRPGGTDTQYF. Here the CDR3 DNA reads TGTGCCAGCAGCACAAGACCCGGGGGCACAGATACGCAGTATTTT.

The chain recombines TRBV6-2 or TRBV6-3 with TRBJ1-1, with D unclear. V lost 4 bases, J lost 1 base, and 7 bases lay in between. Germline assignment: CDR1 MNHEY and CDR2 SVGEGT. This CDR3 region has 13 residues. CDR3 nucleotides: TGTGCCAGCAGTTGGGGAGGGAACACTGAAGCTTTCTTT. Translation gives CASSWGGNTEAFF.

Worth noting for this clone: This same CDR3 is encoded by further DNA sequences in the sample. The chain's CDR3 is CASSYLGGSGRDEQYF. CDR3 in DNA: TGTGCCAGCAGTTACTTAGGGGGTAGTGGGAGGGACGAGCAGTACTTC. V usage is TRBV6-5 and J usage is TRBJ2-7; D may be TRBD2 (7 bases). The germline V gene has CDR1 MNHEY and CDR2 SVGAGI. Trimming left V 1 base short and J 5 bases short, with 18 bases between. The CDR3 has 16 residues.

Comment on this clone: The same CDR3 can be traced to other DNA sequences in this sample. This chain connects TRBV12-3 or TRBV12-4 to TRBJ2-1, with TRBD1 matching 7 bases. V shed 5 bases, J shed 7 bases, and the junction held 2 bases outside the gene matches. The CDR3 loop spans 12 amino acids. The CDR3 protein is CASSLQGNEQFF. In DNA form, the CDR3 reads TGTGCCAGCAGTCTACAGGGGAATGAGCAGTTCTTC.

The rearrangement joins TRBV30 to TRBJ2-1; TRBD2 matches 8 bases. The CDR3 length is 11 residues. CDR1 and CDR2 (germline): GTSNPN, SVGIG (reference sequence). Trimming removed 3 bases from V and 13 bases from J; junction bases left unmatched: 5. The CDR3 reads CAWSKGLGQFF. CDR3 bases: TGTGCCTGGAGCAAGGGACTAGGACAGTTCTTC.

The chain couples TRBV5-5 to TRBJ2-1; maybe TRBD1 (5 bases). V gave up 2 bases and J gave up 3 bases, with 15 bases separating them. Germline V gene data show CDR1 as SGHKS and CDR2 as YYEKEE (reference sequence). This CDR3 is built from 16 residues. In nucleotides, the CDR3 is TGTGCCAGCAGCTTCGACCCAGGGCTTAGCTACAATGAGCAGTTCTTC. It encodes CASSFDPGLSYNEQFF.

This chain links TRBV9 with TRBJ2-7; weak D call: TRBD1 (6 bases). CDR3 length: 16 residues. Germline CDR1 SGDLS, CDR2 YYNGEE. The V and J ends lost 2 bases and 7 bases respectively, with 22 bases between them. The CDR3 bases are TGTGCCAGCAGCGTTCATCAGGGGTCCCGATCGGAGGAGCAGTACTTC. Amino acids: CASSVHQGSRSEEQYF.

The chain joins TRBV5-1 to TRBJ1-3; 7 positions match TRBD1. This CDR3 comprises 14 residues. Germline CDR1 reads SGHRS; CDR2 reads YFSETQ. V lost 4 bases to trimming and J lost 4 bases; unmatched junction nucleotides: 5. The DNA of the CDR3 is TGCGCCAGCAGCGCCCAGGGGGGAGGAAACACCATATATTTT. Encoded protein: CASSAQGGGNTIYF.

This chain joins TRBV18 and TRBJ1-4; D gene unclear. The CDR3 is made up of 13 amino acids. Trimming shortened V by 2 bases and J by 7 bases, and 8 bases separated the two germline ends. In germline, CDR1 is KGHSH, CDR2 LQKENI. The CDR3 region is CASSPLSTEKLFF. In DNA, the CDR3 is TGTGCCAGCTCACCATTGTCTACTGAAAAACTGTTTTTT.